This T cell receptor beta chain was identified during a study of cytotoxic CD8 clonotypes in ibrutinib-treated CLL. Study details: Enrolment comprised eleven to twelve relapsed/refractory and roughly 15 treatment-naive patients; about 18 were IGHV unmutated.

Targeted sequencing depth ranged from 1 in 200,000 to 1 in 1 million T cells. The table came from immunoSEQ multiplex PCR; TCRdb's copy has only in-frame clones and leaves some out. The table has about 160,000 clones, around nine tenths seen once; the top ten hold around 3%. This CDR3 has 14 amino acids. Germline assignment: CDR1 LNHDA and CDR2 SQIVND (reference sequence). The J segment lost 6 bases and the V segment lost 6 bases, leaving 7 bases of the junction unmatched. General observations from the study: An increase in clonality occurred at ibrutinib response, followed by a return toward baseline at progression.

As for this clone: The antigen remains undetermined.

The origin of this receptor is a human donor with chronic lymphocytic leukemia. This sequence joins TRBV19 and TRBJ2-1; 8 nucleotides align to TRBD1. This material consisted of PBMCs, taken at disease progression, from a patient treated with ibrutinib. Here the CDR3 reads CASRMTGVSNEQFF. Here the CDR3 DNA reads TGTGCCAGTAGAATGACAGGGGTCTCCAATGAGCAGTTCTTC.